One and the same sample provided the 2 T cell receptor beta chains below, sequenced in a study of blood T cells in healthy people across ages. The authors ran a second PCR of roughly 6 to 11 cycles using a sample-barcoded 5' primer and a J-beta primer mix. TCRdb called the 5' RACE reads again in MiXCR, with one record for every CDR3 protein. The sample lists about 1.6 million distinct CDR3 sequences, about 32% occurring once. The sample consisted of blood. These TCRs come from a woman aged 25 to 39 in good health.

The chain joins TRBV5-1 to TRBJ2-7; possible D gene TRBD1, 5 bases. Between the trimmed V and J ends, which lost 3 bases and 5 bases, there was a span of 15 bases. Germline assignment: CDR1 SGHRS and CDR2 YFSETQ. The CDR3 is 14 amino acids. This CDR3 is CASSYVQGCDEQYF. CDR3 sequence (DNA): TGCGCCAGCAGCTACGTCCAGGGCTGCGACGAGCAGTACTTC.

The chain is built from TRBV20-1 and TRBJ2-5; perhaps TRBD2 as D (5 bases). TRBJ2-7 explains the end of the DNA better; the J call may be wrong. Per germline, CDR1 DFQATT and CDR2 SNEGSKA (reference sequence). The CDR3 sequence is 13 residues long. In DNA form, the CDR3 reads TGCAGTGCTGCTTCGCGGGTGGTGGGCGAGCAGTACTTC. Translation: CSAASRVVGEQYF.